This TCR beta chain was observed in a study of blood T cell repertoires in COVID-19. Those enrolled, adults aged about 18 to 95 years, came from about two dozen US areas. Which cohort a participant joined came from the clinical history participants gave. Clones were sequenced by immunoSEQ multiplex PCR, and TCRdb holds only the in-frame ones, with some missing. The sample lists about 300,000 clones, 90% occurring once. The CDR3 sequence is 18 residues long. CDR1 and CDR2 (germline): SGHRS, YFSETQ. With 4 bases clipped from V and 0 bases from J, the junction kept 13 bases outside the gene matches. This receptor was taken from a woman under 30 with acute COVID-19. Sequencing was carried out using PBMCs or T cells enriched from blood (not recorded which). This sequence joins TRBV5-1 and TRBJ2-3; 8 bases map to TRBD2. The DNA of the CDR3 is TGCGCCAGCAGCGGGCTCCGCGGGGGGTCTTCTAGCACAGATACGCAGTATTTT. Protein: CASSGLRGGSSSTDTQYF.